This T cell receptor (beta chain) emerged from a study of blood T cell repertoires in COVID-19. Study overall: The samples span acute and convalescent COVID-19 from the United States, Italy and Spain.

Seattle enrolled patients during active infection and tracked them longitudinally. CDR3 length equals 14 residues. CDR1 SGHRS and CDR2 YFSETQ come from the germline V gene. V lost 0 bases, J lost 6 bases, and 6 bases stayed unmatched. Using immunoSEQ multiplex PCR, the repertoire was profiled, and TCRdb retains in-frame clones only, with some absent. This table holds about 180,000 clones, 80% to 85% found once. Sequencing input: peripheral blood. The gene calls are TRBV5-1 and TRBJ2-7; TRBD1 aligns across 7 bases. This clonotype was obtained from a woman older than 75 with COVID-19, enrolled during active disease. The CDR3 region has the DNA TGCGCCAGCAGCTTGGGACAGGGCGGTATCGAGCAGTACTTC. Translation: CASSLGQGGIEQYF.